This T cell receptor (beta chain) is from a study of T cells after yellow fever vaccination. The table lists this clonotype with a few counts. CDR3 length equals 13 residues. The germline gives CDR1 DFQATT, CDR2 SNEGSKA (reference sequence). V gave up 6 bases and J gave up 5 bases, with 16 bases separating them. MiXCR, applied by TCRdb to the 5' RACE reads, yields one record per CDR3 protein. The sample has 40,000 to 50,000 distinct CDR3 sequences, 5% to 7% seen once. This receptor was obtained from a man aged 30 to 45 who received the YFV17D yellow fever vaccine. The chain carries TRBV20-1 and TRBJ1-2; a possible D gene is TRBD1 (5 bases). Sequenced here: PBMCs, either bulk or a sorted T-cell subset (CD4+, CD8+, memory, or dextramer-sorted; not recorded which), sampled 45 days after the yellow fever booster vaccination. CDR3 sequence reads: CSAPVRGVYGYTF. The CDR3 DNA reads TGCAGTGCCCCAGTGCGGGGGGTGTATGGCTACACCTTC.